Listed below are T cell receptor beta chains from one sample, sequenced in a study of blood T cell repertoires in COVID-19. Repertoires were generated with immunoSEQ multiplex PCR, while TCRdb's copy carries only in-frame clones and drops some. The sample gives 60,000 to 75,000 clones, roughly 86% of which show up once; around 13% is in the top ten. Sequencing used peripheral blood. The receptors derive from a woman aged 55 to 70 with acute or convalescent COVID-19. CDR3s include the opening cysteine and the closing phenylalanine or tryptophan. D genes are given only for firm matches. Clone sizes are given selectively: once, few, many, or a class where the clone is expanded.

>TRBJ1-1|TRBV27|-|-
CASSLWGQNTEAFF
TGTGCCAGCAGTTTATGGGGCCAGAACACTGAAGCTTTCTTT
>TRBJ1-5|TRBV19|-|-
CASSSGVSLPAPQHF
TGTGCCAGTAGTTCAGGCGTGTCATTACCGGCCCCCCAGCATTTT
>TRBJ2-3|TRBV29-1|TRBD2|-
CSVDGLAGRTDTQYF
TGCAGCGTGGACGGACTAGCGGGACGCACAGATACGCAGTATTTT
>TRBJ2-7|TRBV2|-|-
CASSEFSGYEQYF
TGTGCCAGCAGTGAATTTTCAGGGTACGAGCAGTACTTC
>TRBJ2-5|TRBV5-4|TRBD2|-
CASSLGRGGALETQYF
TGTGCCAGCAGCTTAGGTCGCGGGGGGGCCTTGGAGACCCAGTACTTC
>TRBJ1-1|TRBV5-1|-|-
CASSASQVANTEAFF
TGCGCCAGCAGCGCCTCACAGGTGGCAAACACTGAAGCTTTCTTT
>TRBJ2-7|TRBV27|-|few
CASSFGQTYEQYF
TGTGCCAGCAGTTTTGGCCAAACCTACGAGCAGTACTTC
>TRBJ2-2|TRBV7-2|-|once
CASSFGQNTGELFF
TGTGCCAGCAGCTTTGGACAGAACACCGGGGAGCTGTTTTTT
>TRBJ2-1|TRBV3-1/TRBV3-2|-|-
CASSNTGLEEQFF
TGTGCCAGCAGCAATACAGGCCTAGAGGAGCAGTTCTTC
>TRBJ1-6|TRBV2|-|-
CASTGQGRGPLHF
TGTGCCAGCACGGGGCAGGGGAGGGGCCCCCTCCACTTT
>TRBJ1-2|TRBV6-1|-|-
CASSEPDYYGYTF
TGTGCCAGCAGTGAGCCGGACTACTATGGCTACACCTTC
>TRBJ2-5|TRBV12-5|-|-
CASAGLSETQYF
TGTGCTAGTGCTGGACTCTCGGAGACCCAGTACTTC
>TRBJ2-2|TRBV7-3|-|-
CASSPDSWGTGELFF
TGTGCCAGCAGCCCCGACAGCTGGGGCACCGGGGAGCTGTTTTTT
>TRBJ2-3|TRBV5-6|TRBD2|-
CASSLLAGLSDTQYF
TGTGCCAGCAGCTTACTAGCGGGGTTGTCGGATACGCAGTATTTT
>TRBJ1-2|TRBV11-2|-|-
CASSEGGWDGYTF
TGTGCCAGCAGCGAAGGGGGTTGGGATGGCTACACCTTC